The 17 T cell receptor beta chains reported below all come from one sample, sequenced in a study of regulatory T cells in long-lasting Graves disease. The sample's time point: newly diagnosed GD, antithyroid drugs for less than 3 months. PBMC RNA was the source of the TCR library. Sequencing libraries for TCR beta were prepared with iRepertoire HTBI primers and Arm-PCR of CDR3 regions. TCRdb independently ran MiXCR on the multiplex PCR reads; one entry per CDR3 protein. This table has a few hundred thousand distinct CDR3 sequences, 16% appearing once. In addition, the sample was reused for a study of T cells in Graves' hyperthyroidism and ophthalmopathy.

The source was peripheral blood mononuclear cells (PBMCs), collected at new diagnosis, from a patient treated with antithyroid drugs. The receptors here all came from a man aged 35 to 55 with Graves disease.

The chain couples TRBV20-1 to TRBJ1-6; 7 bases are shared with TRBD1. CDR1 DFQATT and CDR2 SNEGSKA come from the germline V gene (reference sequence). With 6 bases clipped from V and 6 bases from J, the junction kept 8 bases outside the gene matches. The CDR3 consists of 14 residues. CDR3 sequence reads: CSARTGTVNSPLHF. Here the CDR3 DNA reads TGCAGTGCCAGAACAGGGACAGTTAATTCACCCCTCCACTTT.

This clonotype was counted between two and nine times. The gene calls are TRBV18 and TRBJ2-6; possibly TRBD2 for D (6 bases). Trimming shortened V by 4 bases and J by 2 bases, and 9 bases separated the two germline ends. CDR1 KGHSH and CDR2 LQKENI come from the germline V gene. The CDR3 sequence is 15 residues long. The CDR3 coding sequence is TGTGCCAGCTCACAGGGACTGACTGGGGCCAACGTCCTGACTTTC. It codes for CASSQGLTGANVLTF.

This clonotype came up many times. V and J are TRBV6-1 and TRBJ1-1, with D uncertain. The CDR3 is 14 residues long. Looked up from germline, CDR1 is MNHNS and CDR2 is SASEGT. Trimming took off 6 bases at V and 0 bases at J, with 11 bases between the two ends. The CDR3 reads CASRTKGMNTEAFF. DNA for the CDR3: TGTGCCAGCAGGACGAAAGGCATGAACACTGAAGCTTTCTTT.

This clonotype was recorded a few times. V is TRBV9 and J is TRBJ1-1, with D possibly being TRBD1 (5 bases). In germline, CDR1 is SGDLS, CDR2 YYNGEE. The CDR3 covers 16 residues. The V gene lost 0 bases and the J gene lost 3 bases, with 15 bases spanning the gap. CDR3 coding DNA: TGTGCCAGCAGCGTAGTAGCACTAGCGGGGCACACTGAAGCTTTCTTT. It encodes CASSVVALAGHTEAFF.

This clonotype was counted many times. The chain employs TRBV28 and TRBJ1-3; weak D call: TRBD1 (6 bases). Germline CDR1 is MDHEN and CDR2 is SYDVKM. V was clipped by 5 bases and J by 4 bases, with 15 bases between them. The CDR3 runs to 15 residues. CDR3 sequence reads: CASSLTRGAGNTIYF. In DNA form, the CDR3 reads TGTGCCAGCAGTCTTACCCGGGGGGCCGGAAACACCATATATTTT.

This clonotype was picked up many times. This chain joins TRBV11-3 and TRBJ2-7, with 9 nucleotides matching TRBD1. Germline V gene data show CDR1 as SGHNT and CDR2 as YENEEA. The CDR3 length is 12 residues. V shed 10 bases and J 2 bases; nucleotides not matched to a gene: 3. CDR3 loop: CAIGTGTYEQYF. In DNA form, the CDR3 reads TGTGCCATCGGGACAGGGACCTACGAGCAGTACTTC.

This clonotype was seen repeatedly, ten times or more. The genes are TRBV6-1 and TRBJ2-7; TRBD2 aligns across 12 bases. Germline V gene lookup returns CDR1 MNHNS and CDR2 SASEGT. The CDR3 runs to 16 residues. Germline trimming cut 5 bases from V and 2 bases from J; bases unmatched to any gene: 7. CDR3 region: CASSLAGGRMTYEQYF. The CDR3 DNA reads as TGTGCCAGCAGTCTAGCGGGGGGGCGGATGACCTACGAGCAGTACTTC.

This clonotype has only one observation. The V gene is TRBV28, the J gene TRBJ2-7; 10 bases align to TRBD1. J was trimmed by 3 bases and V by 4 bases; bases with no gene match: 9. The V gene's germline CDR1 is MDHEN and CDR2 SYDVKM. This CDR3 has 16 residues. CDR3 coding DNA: TGTGCCAGCAGTTCCCGGGACAGGGGTTCATACTACGAGCAGTACTTC. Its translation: CASSSRDRGSYYEQYF.

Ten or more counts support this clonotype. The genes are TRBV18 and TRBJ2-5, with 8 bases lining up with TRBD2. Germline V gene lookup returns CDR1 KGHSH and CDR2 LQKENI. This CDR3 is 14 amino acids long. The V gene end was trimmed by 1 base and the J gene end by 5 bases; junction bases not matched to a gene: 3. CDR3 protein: CASSPRGGMETQYF. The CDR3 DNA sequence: TGTGCCAGCTCACCACGCGGGGGGATGGAGACCCAGTACTTC. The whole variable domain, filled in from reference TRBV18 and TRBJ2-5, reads NAGVMQNPRHLVRRRGQEARLRCSPMKGHSHVYWYRQLPEEGLKFMVYLQKENIIDESGMPKERFSAEFPKEGPSILRIQQVVRGDSAAYFCASSPRGGMETQYFGPGTRLLVL.

Here the CDR3 DNA reads TGTGCCAGCAGTGGGGGGCAATGGCAGGAGCTGTTTTTT. Protein sequence: CASSGGQWQELFF. The chain uses TRBV2 and TRBJ2-2; possible D gene TRBD1, 6 bases. Germline V CDR1 and CDR2: SNHLY, FYNNEI. The ends were cut back, 4 bases at V and 10 bases at J, with 13 bases in the middle. The CDR3 is 13 amino acids. Variable domain in full (rest from reference TRBV2 and TRBJ2-2): EPEVTQTPSHQVTQMGQEVILRCVPISNHLYFYWYRQILGQKVEFLVSFYNNEISEKSEIFDDQFSVERPDGSNFTLKIRSTKLEDSAMYFCASSGGQWQELFFGEGSRLTVL.

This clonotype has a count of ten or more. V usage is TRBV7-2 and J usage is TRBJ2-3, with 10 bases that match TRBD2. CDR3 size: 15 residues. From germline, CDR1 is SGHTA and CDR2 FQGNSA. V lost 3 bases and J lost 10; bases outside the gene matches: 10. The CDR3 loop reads CASSFQAGGPMAQYF. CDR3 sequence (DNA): TGTGCCAGCAGCTTTCAAGCGGGGGGGCCCATGGCGCAGTATTTT.

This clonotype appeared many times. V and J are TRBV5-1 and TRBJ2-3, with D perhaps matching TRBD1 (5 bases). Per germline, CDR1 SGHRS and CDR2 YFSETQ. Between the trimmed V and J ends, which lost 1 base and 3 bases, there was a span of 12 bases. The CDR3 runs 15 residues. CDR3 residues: CASSLQWPGTDTQYF. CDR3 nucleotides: TGCGCCAGCAGCTTGCAGTGGCCAGGGACAGATACGCAGTATTTT.

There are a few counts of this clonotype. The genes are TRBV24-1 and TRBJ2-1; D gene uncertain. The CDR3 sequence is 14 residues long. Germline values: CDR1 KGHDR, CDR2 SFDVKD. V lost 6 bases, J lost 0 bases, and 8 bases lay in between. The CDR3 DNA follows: TGTGCCACCAGTCAGTTTAACTCCTACAATGAGCAGTTCTTC. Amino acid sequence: CATSQFNSYNEQFF.

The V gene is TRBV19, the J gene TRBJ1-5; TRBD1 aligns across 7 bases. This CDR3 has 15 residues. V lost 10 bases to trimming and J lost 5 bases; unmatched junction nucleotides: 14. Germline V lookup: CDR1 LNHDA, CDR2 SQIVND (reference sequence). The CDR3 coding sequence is TGTGCCACCGACACTCGAGGGGGCTTTGATCAGCCCCAGCATTTT. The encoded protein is CATDTRGGFDQPQHF.

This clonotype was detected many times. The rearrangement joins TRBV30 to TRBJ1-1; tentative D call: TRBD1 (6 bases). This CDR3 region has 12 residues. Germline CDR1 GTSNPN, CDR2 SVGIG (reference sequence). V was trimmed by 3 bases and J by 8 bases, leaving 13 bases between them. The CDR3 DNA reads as TGTGCCTGGAGCGCGAGACAGGCGGAAGCTTTCTTT. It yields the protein CAWSARQAEAFF.

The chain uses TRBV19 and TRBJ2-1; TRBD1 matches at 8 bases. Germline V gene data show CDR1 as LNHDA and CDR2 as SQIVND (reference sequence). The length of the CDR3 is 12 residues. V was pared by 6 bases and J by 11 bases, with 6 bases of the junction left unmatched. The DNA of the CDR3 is TGTGCCAGTAGCCTTAGGACAGGGAAGCAGTTCTTC. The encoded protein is CASSLRTGKQFF.

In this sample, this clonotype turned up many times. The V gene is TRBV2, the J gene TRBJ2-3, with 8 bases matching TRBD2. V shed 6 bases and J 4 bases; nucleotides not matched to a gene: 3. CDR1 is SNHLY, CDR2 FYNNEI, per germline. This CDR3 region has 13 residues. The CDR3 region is CASSGGASDTQYF. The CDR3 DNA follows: TGTGCCAGCAGCGGGGGGGCTTCAGATACGCAGTATTTT.